The entry below describes one TCR beta chain. Its target is unknown. The data originate from a study of cytomegalovirus exposure and HLA in healthy donors. Study overall: As an earlier analysis found, 150 million to 200 million T cells yielded 100 million to 130 million unique TCR beta sequences.

The study's findings and limits: DRB1 had the most TCR associations and HLA-C the fewest, a later analysis found, with rates varying by HLA locus. Earlier findings revealed that most TCR beta V segments proved productive either about 87% or about 30% of the time. Presence/absence analyses assumed roughly uniform sequencing depth across donors.

After removal of 0 bases from V and 4 bases from J, the junction contained 18 bases not matched to a gene. Germline CDR1 reads SGHTA; CDR2 reads FQGTGA. This CDR3 is 21 amino acids long. Use of 60 Vbeta and 13 Jbeta primers characterized the PCR. The assay was immunoSEQ multiplex PCR, and TCRdb's table has in-frame clones only and misses some. Of some 150,000 clones in the sample, around three quarters are singletons; the top ten hold roughly 3.1%. The source material was PBMCs. The chain joins TRBV7-3 to TRBJ2-1; 10 positions agree with TRBD2. The TCR sequence derives from a man aged 40-49 years in good health and CMV-seropositive. The CDR3, as DNA: TGTGCCAGCAGCTTAACGCCTTTGACGCCGGGACTAGCGAAAACTTACAATGAGCAGTTCTTC. Residues: CASSLTPLTPGLAKTYNEQFF. Supplemented by reference TRBV7-3 and TRBJ2-1, the full variable domain reads GAGVSQTPSNKVTEKGKYVELRCDPISGHTALYWYRQSLGQGPEFLIYFQGTGAADDSGLPNDRFFAVRPEGSVSTLKIQRTERGDSAVYLCASSLTPLTPGLAKTYNEQFFGPGTRLTVL.